This T cell receptor (beta chain) was identified in a study of Ad26.COV2.S vaccination and SARS-CoV-2 variants (dated by TCRdb to the early 2020s). General notes on the study: Sequencing of the TCRbeta repertoire served to evaluate the specificity and breadth of SARS-CoV-2-reactive T cell receptors following Ad26.COV2.S vaccination. A total of roughly 30 samples were included in the TCR-sequenced set, comprising 19 Ad26.COV2.S vaccine recipients, 5 placebo recipients and 8 SARS-CoV-2 convalescent individuals.

This sample's time point label indicates: individuals recovered from natural SARS-CoV-2 infection. About this clone: No cognate antigen has been identified for it. The sample holds no much larger clone one base away, and base qualities are not on file.

The immunoSEQ Assay was the method used to sequence TCRbeta CDR3 regions. After extraction, genomic DNA underwent amplification by bias-controlled multiplex PCR, followed by high-throughput sequencing. From the authors' description of their analysis: To quantify the absolute abundance of every unique TCRbeta CDR3 region, sequences were collapsed and filtered. T cell fraction was estimated by normalizing TCRbeta template counts to usable DNA, with usable DNA measured through amplification of reference genes found in all nucleated cells. Repertoire TCRs were annotated as SARS-CoV-2-specific when V gene, CDR3 amino acid sequence and J gene were exactly matched to a known reactive TCR set. MIRA supplied the reference SARS-CoV-2 TCR set, which was filtered for enrichment in COVID-19-positive ImmuneCODE repertoires so that public or cross-reactive TCRs were removed. Using the MIRA antigens, annotated TCRs were further analysed by specific ORF or by position within an ORF. Breadth was defined as the number of annotated unique rearrangements divided by the total number of unique productive rearrangements, and depth was defined as the summed frequency of the annotated unique rearrangements. Two-sided Wilcoxon rank-sum tests were used to compare TCR breadth between groups. TCRdb mirrors the immuneACCESS table, restricted to in-frame sequences. Some clones are absent from its copies; in checked studies, under half trace to an unresolved V gene, and the reason for the others is unknown. D and trimming were read from the DNA, whereas the V and J calls and clone size are those reported in that table. This sample comprises about 350,000 clones, about 90% of them detected only once. About 3.9% of the sample is taken by the ten largest.

From its cysteine to its phenylalanine, the CDR3 spans 13 amino acids. The read is trimmed to its CDR3 DNA, 39 bases read in frame from base 1. Per the germline V gene (reference sequence), SGHNT is the CDR1 and YYREEE is the CDR2. Trimming at the junction amounts to 4 bases on V and 1 base on J, and the germline ends lie 7 bases apart. Study-wide findings and limitations: The authors noted that total T cell responses may have been underestimated by the TCR breadth and depth analyses. Comparable non-spike TCR breadth was observed between vaccine and placebo recipients, consistent with only spike being contained in the vaccine. Higher spike-specific TCR breadth was observed in Ad26.COV2.S recipients than in placebo recipients (P = 0.0014). After vaccination, substantial breadth of spike-specific CD8+ and CD4+ T cell responses was reported.

Rearrangement joined TRBV5-4 to TRBJ2-3; confidence is insufficient to name the D gene. This TCR was sampled from a human donor who had recovered from COVID-19. The sequences come from peripheral blood, collected after recovery from COVID-19. The sequenced DNA is TGTGCCAGCAGCCCGGGCCGCACAGATACGCAGTATTTT. It translates to CASSPGRTDTQYF.